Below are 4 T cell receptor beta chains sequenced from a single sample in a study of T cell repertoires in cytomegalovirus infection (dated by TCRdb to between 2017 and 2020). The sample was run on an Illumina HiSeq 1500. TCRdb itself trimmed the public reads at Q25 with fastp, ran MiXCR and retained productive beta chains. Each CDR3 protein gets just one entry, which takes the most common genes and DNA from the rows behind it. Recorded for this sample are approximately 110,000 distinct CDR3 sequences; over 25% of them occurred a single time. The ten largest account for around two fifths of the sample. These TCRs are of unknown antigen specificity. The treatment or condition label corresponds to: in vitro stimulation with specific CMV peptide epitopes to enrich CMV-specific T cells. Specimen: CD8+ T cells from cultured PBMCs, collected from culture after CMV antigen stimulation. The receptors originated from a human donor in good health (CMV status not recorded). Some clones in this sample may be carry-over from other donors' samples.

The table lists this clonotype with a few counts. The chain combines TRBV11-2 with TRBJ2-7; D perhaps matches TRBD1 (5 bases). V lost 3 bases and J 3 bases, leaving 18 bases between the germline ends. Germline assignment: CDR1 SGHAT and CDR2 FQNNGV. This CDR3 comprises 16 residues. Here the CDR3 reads CASSLGHRLDDYEQYF. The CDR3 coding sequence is TGTGCCAGCAGCTTGGGGCATCGCCTTGACGACTACGAGCAGTACTTC. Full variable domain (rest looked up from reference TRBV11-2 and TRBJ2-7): EAGVAQSPRYKIIEKRQSVAFWCNPISGHATLYWYQQILGQGPKLLIQFQNNGVVDDSQLPKDRFSAERLKGVDSTLKIQPAKLEDSAVYLCASSLGHRLDDYEQYFGPGTRLTVT.

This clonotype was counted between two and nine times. This CDR3 is CASSWTQGDNQPQHF. The CDR3 region has the DNA TGTGCCAGCAGCTGGACTCAGGGGGACAATCAGCCCCAGCATTTT. The chain recombines TRBV27 with TRBJ1-5; 7 bases map to TRBD1. Germline CDR1 and CDR2: MNHEY and SMNVEV (reference sequence). V gave up 6 bases and J gave up 3 bases; unmatched junction bases: 8. The CDR3 contains 15 residues.

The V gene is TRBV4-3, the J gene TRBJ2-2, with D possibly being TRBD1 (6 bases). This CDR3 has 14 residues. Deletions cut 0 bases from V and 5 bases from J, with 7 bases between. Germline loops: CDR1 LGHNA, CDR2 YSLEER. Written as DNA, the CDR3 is TGCGCCAGCAGCCAAGATGGGACAACCGGGGAGCTGTTTTTT. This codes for CASSQDGTTGELFF.

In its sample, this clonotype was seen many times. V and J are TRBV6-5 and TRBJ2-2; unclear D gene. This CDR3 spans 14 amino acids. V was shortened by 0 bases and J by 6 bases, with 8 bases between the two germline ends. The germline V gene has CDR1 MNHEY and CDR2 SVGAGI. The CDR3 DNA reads TGTGCCAGCAGTTACTCGGAAGGTGCCGGGGAGCTGTTTTTT. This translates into CASSYSEGAGELFF.